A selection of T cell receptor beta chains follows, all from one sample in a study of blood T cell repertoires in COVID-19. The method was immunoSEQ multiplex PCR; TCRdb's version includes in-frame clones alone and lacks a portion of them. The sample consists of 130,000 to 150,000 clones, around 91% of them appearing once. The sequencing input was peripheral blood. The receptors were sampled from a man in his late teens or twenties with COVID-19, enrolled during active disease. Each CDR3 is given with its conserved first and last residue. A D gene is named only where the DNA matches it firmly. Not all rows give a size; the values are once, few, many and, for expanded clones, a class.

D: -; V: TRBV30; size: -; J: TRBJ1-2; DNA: TGTGCCTGGAGTGTAAACAGGGAGGGTGGCTACACCTTC; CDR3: CAWSVNREGGYTF
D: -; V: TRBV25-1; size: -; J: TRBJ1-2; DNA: TGTGCCAGCAGTGAAGGGACATTTGGCTACACCTTC; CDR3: CASSEGTFGYTF
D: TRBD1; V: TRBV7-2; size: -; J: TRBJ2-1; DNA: TGTGCCAGCAGCAGTACAGGGGTATTATTCAATGAGCAGTTCTTC; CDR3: CASSSTGVLFNEQFF
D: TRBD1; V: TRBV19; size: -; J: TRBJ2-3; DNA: TGTGCCAGTAGTACCCGGGACAGGGGATCAGATACGCAGTATTTT; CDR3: CASSTRDRGSDTQYF
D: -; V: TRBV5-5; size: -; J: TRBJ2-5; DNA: TGTGCCAGCAGCTTGCCGCCAGGACAAGAGACCCAGTACTTC; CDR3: CASSLPPGQETQYF
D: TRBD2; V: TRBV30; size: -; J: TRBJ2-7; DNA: TGTGCCTGGAGTGGAAGGACTAGCGGGAGATTCCCTAAAGCCGAGCAGTACTTC; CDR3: CAWSGRTSGRFPKAEQYF
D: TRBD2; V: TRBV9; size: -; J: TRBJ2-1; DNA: TGTGCCAGCACCCCGGTGGGAGGGAGTAATGAGCAGTTCTTC; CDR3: CASTPVGGSNEQFF
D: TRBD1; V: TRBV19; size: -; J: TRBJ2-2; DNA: TGTGCCAGTAGTACGGGACAGTCAAACACCGGGGAGCTGTTTTTT; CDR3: CASSTGQSNTGELFF
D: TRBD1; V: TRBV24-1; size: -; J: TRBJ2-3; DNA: TGTGCCACCAGTGCCCTGGACCCGGACAGGGGGGCGCCAGATACGCAGTATTTT; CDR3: CATSALDPDRGAPDTQYF
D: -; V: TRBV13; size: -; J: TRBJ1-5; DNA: TGTGCCAGCAGCCCGGGACACCTGACGGGGCCCCAGCATTTT; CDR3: CASSPGHLTGPQHF
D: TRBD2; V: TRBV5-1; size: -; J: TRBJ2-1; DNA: TGCGCCAGCATGAACCGACTAGCGGGAACCCACAATGAGCAGTTCTTC; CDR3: CASMNRLAGTHNEQFF
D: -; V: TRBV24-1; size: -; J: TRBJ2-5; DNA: TGTGCCACCAGTGATCGGGGGGCCCAAGAAGAGACCCAGTACTTC; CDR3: CATSDRGAQEETQYF
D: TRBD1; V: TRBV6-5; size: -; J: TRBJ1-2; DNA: TGTGCCAGCAGTAGGACAGGGCTTAACTATGGCTACACCTTC; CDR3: CASSRTGLNYGYTF
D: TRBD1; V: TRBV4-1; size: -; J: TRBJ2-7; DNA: TGCGCCAGCAGCCAAGGAGACAGGGCCTACGAGCAGTACTTC; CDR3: CASSQGDRAYEQYF
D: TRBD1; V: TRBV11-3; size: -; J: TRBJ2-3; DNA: TGTGCCAGCAGTCAGGGACAGGGATGGGCCGATACGCAGTATTTT; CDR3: CASSQGQGWADTQYF
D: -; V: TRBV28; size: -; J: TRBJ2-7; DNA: TGTGCCAGCTCCCGGAGTGGCTACGAGCAGTACTTC; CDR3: CASSRSGYEQYF
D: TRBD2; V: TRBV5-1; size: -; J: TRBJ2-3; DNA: TGCGCCAGCAGCTTGGCGTCTAGCGGGAGCCCCATCCAAAAGCAGTATTTT; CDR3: CASSLASSGSPIQKQYF
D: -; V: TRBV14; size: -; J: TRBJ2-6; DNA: TGTGCCAGCAGCCTCCAGACAGCGGGGGCCAACGTCCTGACTTTC; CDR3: CASSLQTAGANVLTF
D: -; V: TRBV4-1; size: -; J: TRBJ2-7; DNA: TGCGCCAGCAAGGGGGAGACGGGCAGCTCCTACGAGCAGTACTTC; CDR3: CASKGETGSSYEQYF
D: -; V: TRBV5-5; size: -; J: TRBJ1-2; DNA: TGTGCCAGCAGCTTGGTGTCCAGTTCTAACTATGGCTACACCTTC; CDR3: CASSLVSSSNYGYTF
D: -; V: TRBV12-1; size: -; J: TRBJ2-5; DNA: TGTGCCAGCAGCACGCGGGACAGGGAAGTAGAGACCCAGTACTTC; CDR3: CASSTRDREVETQYF
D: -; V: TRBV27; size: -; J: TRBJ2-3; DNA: TGTGCCAGCAGCCTAGAGGGGGGGGGTACAGATACGCAGTATTTT; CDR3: CASSLEGGGTDTQYF
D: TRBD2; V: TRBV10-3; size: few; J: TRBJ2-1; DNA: TGTGCCATCAGTGATCCTTTAATTACGGGCCTAGCGGGAGGAAGCCCTGCCTACAATGAGCAGTTCTTC; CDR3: CAISDPLITGLAGGSPAYNEQFF
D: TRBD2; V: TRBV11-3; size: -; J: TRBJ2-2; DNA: TGTGCCAGCAGCTCTGGACTAGCGGGAGGAGGCGGGGAGCTGTTTTTT; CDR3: CASSSGLAGGGGELFF
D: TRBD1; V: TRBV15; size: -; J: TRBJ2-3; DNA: TGTGCCACCAGCTCTCCGACCCAGGGGGACACAGATACGCAGTATTTT; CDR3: CATSSPTQGDTDTQYF
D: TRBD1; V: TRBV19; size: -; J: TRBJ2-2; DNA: TGTGCCAGTAGTAGAAACAGGGGCACCGGGGAGCTGTTTTTT; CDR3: CASSRNRGTGELFF
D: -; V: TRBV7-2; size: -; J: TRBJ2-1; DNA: TGTGCCAGCAGCTTACCTCCGGGAAAAGCCTACAATGAGCAGTTCTTC; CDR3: CASSLPPGKAYNEQFF
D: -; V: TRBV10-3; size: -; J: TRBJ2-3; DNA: TGTGCCATCACCCAACGGGAGAAGAGCACAGATACGCAGTATTTT; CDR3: CAITQREKSTDTQYF
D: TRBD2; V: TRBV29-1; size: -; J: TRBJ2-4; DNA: TGCAGCGGAGGTCGGGAGGGGGGCCACATTCAGTACTTC; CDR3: CSGGREGGHIQYF
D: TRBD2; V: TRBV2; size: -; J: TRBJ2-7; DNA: TGTGCCAGCAGTGACCTAGCGGGAGACTACGAGCAGTACTTC; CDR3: CASSDLAGDYEQYF
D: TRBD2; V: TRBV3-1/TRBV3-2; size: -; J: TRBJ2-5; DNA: TGTGCCAGCAGTCGACCGGGACTAGCGGGACAAGAGACCCAGTACTTC; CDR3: CASSRPGLAGQETQYF
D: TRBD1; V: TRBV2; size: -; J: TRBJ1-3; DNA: TGTGCCAGCAGGGGACAGGTCTCTGGAAACACCATATATTTT; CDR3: CASRGQVSGNTIYF
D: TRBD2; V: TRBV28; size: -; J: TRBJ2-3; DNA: TGTGCCAGCAGTTTATACGTCGCGACTAGCGGGAGAGGTACTCCGGCGCGGGGCGCAGATACGCAGTATTTT; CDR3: CASSLYVATSGRGTPARGADTQYF
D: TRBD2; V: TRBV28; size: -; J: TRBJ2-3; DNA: TGTGCCAGCGGCCGGGTAGCGGGAGTCATCACAGATACGCAGTATTTT; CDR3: CASGRVAGVITDTQYF
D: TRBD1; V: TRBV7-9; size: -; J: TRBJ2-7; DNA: TGTGCCTCGGACAGGGACAACGAGCAGTACTTC; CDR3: CASDRDNEQYF
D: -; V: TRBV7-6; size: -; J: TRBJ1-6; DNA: TGTGCCAGCAGCCCCGGGACAAACTCGGTACCCCTCCACTTT; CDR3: CASSPGTNSVPLHF
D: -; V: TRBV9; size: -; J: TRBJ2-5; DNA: TGTGCCAGCAGCGTAGTGTCAGGGCCACAAGAGACCCAGTACTTC; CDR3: CASSVVSGPQETQYF
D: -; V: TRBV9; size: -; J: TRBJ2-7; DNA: TGTGCCAGCAGCGTAGGTCTGGCCGAAACCTACGAGCAGTACTTC; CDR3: CASSVGLAETYEQYF
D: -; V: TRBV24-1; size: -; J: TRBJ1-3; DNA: TGTGCCACCAGTGACCCTGGCAACACCATATATTTT; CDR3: CATSDPGNTIYF
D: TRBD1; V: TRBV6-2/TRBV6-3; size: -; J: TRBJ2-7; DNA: TGTGCCAGCAGCCCGGGACAGGGGGTTTACGAGCAGTACTTC; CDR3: CASSPGQGVYEQYF
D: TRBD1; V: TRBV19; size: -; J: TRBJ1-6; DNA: TGTGCCAGTAGTCGTTCGCCGGGACAGGGGGCTGAGGGTTCACCCCTCCACTTT; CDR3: CASSRSPGQGAEGSPLHF
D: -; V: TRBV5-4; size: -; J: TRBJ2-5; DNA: TGTGCCAGCAGCTTTGGTATCGGGTTCCAGTACTTC; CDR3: CASSFGIGFQYF
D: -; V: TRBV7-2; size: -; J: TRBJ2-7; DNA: TGTGCCAGCAGCCCTACCTTAGCAGGGGGGTCCTACGAGCAGTACTTC; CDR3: CASSPTLAGGSYEQYF